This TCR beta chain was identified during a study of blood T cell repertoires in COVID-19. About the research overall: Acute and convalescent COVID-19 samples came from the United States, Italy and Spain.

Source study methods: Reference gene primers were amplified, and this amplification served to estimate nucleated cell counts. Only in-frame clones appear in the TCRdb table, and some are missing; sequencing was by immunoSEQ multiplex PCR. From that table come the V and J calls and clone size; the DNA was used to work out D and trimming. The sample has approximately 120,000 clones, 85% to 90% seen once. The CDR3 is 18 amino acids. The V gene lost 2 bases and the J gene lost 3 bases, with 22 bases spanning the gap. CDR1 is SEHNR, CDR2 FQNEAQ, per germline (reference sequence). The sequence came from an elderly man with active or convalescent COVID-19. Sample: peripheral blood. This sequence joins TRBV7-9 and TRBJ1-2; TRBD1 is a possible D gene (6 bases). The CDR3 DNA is TGTGCCAGCAGCTTAAATATTGGACAGAGGGGTAAGGACTATGGCTACACCTTC. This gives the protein CASSLNIGQRGKDYGYTF.